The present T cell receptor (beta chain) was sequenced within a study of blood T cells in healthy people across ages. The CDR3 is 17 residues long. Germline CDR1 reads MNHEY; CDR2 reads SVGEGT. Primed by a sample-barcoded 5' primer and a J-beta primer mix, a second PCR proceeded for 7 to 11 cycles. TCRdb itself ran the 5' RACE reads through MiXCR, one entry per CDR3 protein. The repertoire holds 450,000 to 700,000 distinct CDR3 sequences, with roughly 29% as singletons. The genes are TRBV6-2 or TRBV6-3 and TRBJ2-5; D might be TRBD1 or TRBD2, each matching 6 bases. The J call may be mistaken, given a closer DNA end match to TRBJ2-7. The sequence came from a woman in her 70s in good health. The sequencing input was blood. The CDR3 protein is CASSDGQPQRGFYEQYF. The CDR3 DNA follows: TGTGCCAGCAGTGACGGACAGCCCCAACGGGGGTTCTACGAGCAGTACTTC.